Listed below are T cell receptor beta chains from one sample, sequenced in a study of long-term antiretroviral therapy in people with HIV. The data were produced by immunoSEQ multiplex PCR, yet TCRdb's version contains in-frame clones alone and is incomplete. The sample has some 23,000 clones, 76% seen once; the top ten hold almost 5%. This material consisted of unsorted PBMCs, taken 0.5 years after starting antiretroviral therapy. Every receptor here comes from a woman aged 40 to 50 with HIV. CDR3s include the opening cysteine and the closing phenylalanine or tryptophan. The D gene is left open where the match is weak.

>TRBV2|TRBJ1-1|NA
CASSHRTLNTEAFF
>TRBV23-1|TRBJ2-5|TRBD2
CASTSSGGAQETQYF
>TRBV5-4|TRBJ1-1|NA
CASSRGQNTEAFF
>TRBV7-2|TRBJ1-2|TRBD1
CASNARTGGYTF
>TRBV9|TRBJ2-7|NA
CASSVGGGGDYEQYF
>TRBV7-8|TRBJ1-1|NA
CASSFTGQNTEAFF
>TRBV7-9|TRBJ1-1|NA
CASSLAGTAEAFF
>TRBV5-5|TRBJ2-7|TRBD2
CASSTPPQKRGNSYEQYF
>TRBV7-9|TRBJ2-7|TRBD1
CASSIRDSSYEQYF
>TRBV7-9|TRBJ1-4|TRBD1
CASSSPDRAREKLFF
>TRBV5-6|TRBJ2-5|TRBD2
CASSLPPAGGRETQYF
>TRBV30|TRBJ2-2|NA
CAWSVGRGTGELFF
>TRBV9|TRBJ2-5|NA
CASSVEGGASAETQYF
>TRBV30|TRBJ2-3|TRBD2
CAWSYASGGTQYF
>TRBV27|TRBJ1-5|NA
CASSLSPTFNQPQHF
>TRBV6-5|TRBJ2-7|NA
CASKSYGFAYEQYF
>TRBV19|TRBJ2-3|TRBD1
CASSIVAQGATDTQYF
>TRBV18|TRBJ2-7|TRBD1
CASSRAGTGELAYEQYF
>TRBV6-5|TRBJ1-2|NA
CASSLGQFDGYTF
>TRBV9|TRBJ2-5|NA
CASSVAGSQETQYF
>TRBV7-9|TRBJ2-7|NA
CASSHPRTWEQYF
>TRBV7-3|TRBJ2-1|TRBD2
CASSFGLAGINEQFF
>TRBV4-3|TRBJ2-3|TRBD1
CASSQDRTGGLTDTQYF
>TRBV27|TRBJ1-2|NA
CASSPGVGGGYTF
>TRBV10-2|TRBJ1-1|NA
CASSPQGNTEAFF
>TRBV30|TRBJ1-2|NA
CAWSVLMANYGYTF
>TRBV5-1|TRBJ2-7|NA
CASSLLGGKTSYEQYF
>TRBV7-2|TRBJ2-1|NA
CASSFQYNEQFF
>TRBV5-4|TRBJ1-6|NA
CASSLGAPGGNSPLHF
>TRBV30|TRBJ1-5|NA
CAWSVAGSQPQHF
>TRBV21-1|TRBJ1-2|NA
CASSNSSVQRSYGYTF
>TRBV5-4|TRBJ2-1|TRBD1
CASSSPRGTYNEQFF
>TRBV5-1|TRBJ1-1|NA
CASSLERRTEAFF
>TRBV28|TRBJ2-5|NA
CASGEETQYF
>TRBV6-1|TRBJ1-2|NA
CASSEAIQVYPYGYTF